Listed below are T cell receptor beta chains from one sample, sequenced in a study of PD-L1 blockade in urothelial cancer. Produced via immunoSEQ multiplex PCR; TCRdb's table is partial and in-frame only. The table has about 110,000 clones, 91% seen once. The sample in question was PBMCs, obtained around atezolizumab (anti-PD-L1) treatment. The source of these receptors is a man between 60 and 75 years old with urothelial cancer. The CDR3 runs from the conserved cysteine through the conserved F or W.

v_gene: TRBV11-2; len: 14; j_gene: TRBJ2-3; CDR3aa: CASSLVQGGDTQYF
v_gene: TRBV30; len: 15; j_gene: TRBJ2-7; CDR3aa: CAWRVTGANSYEQYF
v_gene: TRBV5-1; len: 16; j_gene: TRBJ2-2; CDR3aa: CASSAGTSGFGGELFF
v_gene: TRBV4-3; len: 13; j_gene: TRBJ1-1; CDR3aa: CASSQDRYSEAFF
v_gene: TRBV11-3; len: 13; j_gene: TRBJ2-1; CDR3aa: CASSREPNNEQFF
v_gene: TRBV5-4; len: 14; j_gene: TRBJ2-5; CDR3aa: CASSLGGSQETQYF
v_gene: TRBV19; len: 14; j_gene: TRBJ2-5; CDR3aa: CASSAGTGQGTQYF
v_gene: TRBV7-2; len: 15; j_gene: TRBJ2-3; CDR3aa: CASSLRGQSTDTQYF
v_gene: TRBV19; len: 14; j_gene: TRBJ2-3; CDR3aa: CASPKTGGIDTQYF
v_gene: TRBV2; len: 14; j_gene: TRBJ2-1; CDR3aa: CASRDLSGNNEQFF
v_gene: TRBV19; len: 17; j_gene: TRBJ2-3; CDR3aa: CASSIGGAGVDSDTQYF
v_gene: TRBV27; len: 15; j_gene: TRBJ2-7; CDR3aa: CASSSRQAPSYEQYF
v_gene: TRBV6-5; len: 14; j_gene: TRBJ1-4; CDR3aa: CASSYGTRNEKLFF
v_gene: TRBV5-6; len: 12; j_gene: TRBJ2-5; CDR3aa: CASSSLTGVWYF
v_gene: TRBV4-2; len: 15; j_gene: TRBJ2-1; CDR3aa: CASSREVSSGNEQFF
v_gene: TRBV9; len: 15; j_gene: TRBJ2-1; CDR3aa: CASSGGTEAYNEQFF
v_gene: TRBV19; len: 14; j_gene: TRBJ2-1; CDR3aa: CASSISYGGGEQFF
v_gene: TRBV15; len: 15; j_gene: TRBJ1-1; CDR3aa: CATSRESRGGTEAFF
v_gene: TRBV7-9; len: 15; j_gene: TRBJ2-3; CDR3aa: CASSLDGGGQNTQYF
v_gene: TRBV5-4; len: 14; j_gene: TRBJ1-4; CDR3aa: CASSLGQANEKLFF
v_gene: TRBV28; len: 14; j_gene: TRBJ2-3; CDR3aa: CASSLGGSTDTQYF
v_gene: TRBV6-5; len: 13; j_gene: TRBJ2-5; CDR3aa: CASSYRTKETQYF
v_gene: TRBV14; len: 15; j_gene: TRBJ1-6; CDR3aa: CASSQVQGVNSPLHF
v_gene: TRBV2; len: 14; j_gene: TRBJ1-1; CDR3aa: CASSELGAGTEAFF
v_gene: TRBV6-5; len: 15; j_gene: TRBJ1-1; CDR3aa: CASRLQEQGVTEAFF
v_gene: TRBV13; len: 14; j_gene: TRBJ2-5; CDR3aa: CASSLEGAGETQYF
v_gene: TRBV27; len: 17; j_gene: TRBJ2-1; CDR3aa: CASSSPGGNEVYNEQFF
v_gene: TRBV5-4; len: 14; j_gene: TRBJ2-1; CDR3aa: CASSFSGDRNEQFF
v_gene: TRBV4-3; len: 21; j_gene: TRBJ2-1; CDR3aa: CASSQVALRSSTGRRYNEQFF
v_gene: TRBV5-6; len: 16; j_gene: TRBJ2-3; CDR3aa: CASSRGLSGDRDTQYF
v_gene: TRBV6-1; len: 13; j_gene: TRBJ1-3; CDR3aa: CASSKTGEVTIYF
v_gene: TRBV2; len: 15; j_gene: TRBJ2-5; CDR3aa: CASTLQGTGTETQYF
v_gene: TRBV14; len: 15; j_gene: TRBJ2-3; CDR3aa: CASSQERGRTDTQYF
v_gene: TRBV14; len: 15; j_gene: TRBJ2-2; CDR3aa: CASSQELAGTGELFF
v_gene: TRBV2; len: 14; j_gene: TRBJ2-2; CDR3aa: CASTRLAETGELFF
v_gene: TRBV10-3; len: 14; j_gene: TRBJ2-3; CDR3aa: CAISESSRADTQYF
v_gene: TRBV5-1; len: 15; j_gene: TRBJ2-2; CDR3aa: CASSPRTGAAGELFF
v_gene: TRBV27; len: 15; j_gene: TRBJ1-5; CDR3aa: CASSLSLQGNQPQHF
v_gene: TRBV11-2; len: 17; j_gene: TRBJ1-2; CDR3aa: CASSLSGAGASDYGYTF
v_gene: TRBV6-1; len: 19; j_gene: TRBJ2-5; CDR3aa: CASSEALGWARGYQETQYF
v_gene: TRBV6-1; len: 13; j_gene: TRBJ1-5; CDR3aa: CATKENFNQPQHF
v_gene: TRBV27; len: 13; j_gene: TRBJ1-1; CDR3aa: CASSSTGDTEAFF
v_gene: TRBV7-6; len: 14; j_gene: TRBJ2-2; CDR3aa: CASSLSGVIGELFF
v_gene: TRBV7-2; len: 16; j_gene: TRBJ1-2; CDR3aa: CASSLARWTVNYGYTF